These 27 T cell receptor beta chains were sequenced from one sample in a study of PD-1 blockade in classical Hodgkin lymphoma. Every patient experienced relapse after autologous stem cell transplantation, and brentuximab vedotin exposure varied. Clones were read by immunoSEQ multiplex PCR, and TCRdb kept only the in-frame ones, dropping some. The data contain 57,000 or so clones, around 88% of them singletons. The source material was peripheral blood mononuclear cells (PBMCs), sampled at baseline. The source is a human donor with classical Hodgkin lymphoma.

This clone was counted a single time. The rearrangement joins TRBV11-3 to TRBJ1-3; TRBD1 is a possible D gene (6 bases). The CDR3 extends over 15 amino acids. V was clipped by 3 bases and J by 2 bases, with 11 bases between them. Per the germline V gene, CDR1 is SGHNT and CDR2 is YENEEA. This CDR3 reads CASSFSGTTGNTIYF. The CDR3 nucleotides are TGTGCCAGCAGCTTCTCCGGGACAACTGGAAACACCATATATTTT.

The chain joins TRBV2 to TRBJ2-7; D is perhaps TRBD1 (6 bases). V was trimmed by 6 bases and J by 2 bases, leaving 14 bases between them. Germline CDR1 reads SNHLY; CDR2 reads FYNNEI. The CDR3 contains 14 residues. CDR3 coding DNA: TGTGCCAGCAGGGACAGTAGTGCCACCTACGAGCAGTACTTC. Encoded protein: CASRDSSATYEQYF.

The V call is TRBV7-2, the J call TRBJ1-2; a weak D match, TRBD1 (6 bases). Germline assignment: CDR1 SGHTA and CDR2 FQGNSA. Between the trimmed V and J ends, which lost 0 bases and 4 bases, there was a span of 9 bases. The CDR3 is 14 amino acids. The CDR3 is CASSLAVGGYGYTF. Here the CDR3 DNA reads TGTGCCAGCAGCTTAGCGGTAGGGGGCTATGGCTACACCTTC.

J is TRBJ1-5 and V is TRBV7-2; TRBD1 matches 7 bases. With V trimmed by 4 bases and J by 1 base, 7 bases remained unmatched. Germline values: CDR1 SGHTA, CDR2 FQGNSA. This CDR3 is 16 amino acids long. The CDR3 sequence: CASSSPQGISNQPQHF. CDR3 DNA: TGTGCCAGCAGCTCACCACAGGGGATAAGCAATCAGCCCCAGCATTTT.

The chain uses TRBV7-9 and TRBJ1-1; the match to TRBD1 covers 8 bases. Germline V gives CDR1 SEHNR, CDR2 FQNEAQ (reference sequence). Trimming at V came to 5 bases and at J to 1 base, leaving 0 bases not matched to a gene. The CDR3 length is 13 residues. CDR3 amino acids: CASSGQGNTEAFF. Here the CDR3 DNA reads TGTGCCAGCAGCGGACAGGGGAACACTGAAGCTTTCTTT.

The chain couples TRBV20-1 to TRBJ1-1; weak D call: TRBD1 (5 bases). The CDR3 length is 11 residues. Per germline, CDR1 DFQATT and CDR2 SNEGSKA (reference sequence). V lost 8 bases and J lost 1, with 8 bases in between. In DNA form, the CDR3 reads TGCAGTTGGGGCAAGAACACTGAAGCTTTCTTT. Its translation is CSWGKNTEAFF.

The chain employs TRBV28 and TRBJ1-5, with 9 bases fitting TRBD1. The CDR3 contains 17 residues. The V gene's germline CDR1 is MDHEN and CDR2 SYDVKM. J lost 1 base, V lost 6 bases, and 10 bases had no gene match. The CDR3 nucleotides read TGTGCCAGCAGCCCTGTAGGGACAGGGTCGAGCAATCAGCCCCAGCATTTT. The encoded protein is CASSPVGTGSSNQPQHF. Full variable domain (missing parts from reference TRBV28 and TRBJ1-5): DVKVTQSSRYLVKRTGEKVFLECVQDMDHENMFWYRQDPGLGLRLIYFSYDVKMKEKGDIPEGYSVSREKKERFSLILESASTNQTSMYLCASSPVGTGSSNQPQHFGDGTRLSIL.

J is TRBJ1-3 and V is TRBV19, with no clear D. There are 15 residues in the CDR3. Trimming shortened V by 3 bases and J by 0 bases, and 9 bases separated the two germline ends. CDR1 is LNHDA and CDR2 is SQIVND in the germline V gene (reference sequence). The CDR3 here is CASSIEAVSGNTIYF. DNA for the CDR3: TGTGCCAGTAGTATCGAGGCGGTCTCTGGAAACACCATATATTTT.

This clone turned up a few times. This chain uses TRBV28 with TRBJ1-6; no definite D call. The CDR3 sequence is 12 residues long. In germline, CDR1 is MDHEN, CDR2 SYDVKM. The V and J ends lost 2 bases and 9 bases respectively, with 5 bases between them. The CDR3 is CASSLVSSPLHF. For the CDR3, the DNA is TGTGCCAGCAGTTTAGTTAGTTCACCCCTCCACTTT.

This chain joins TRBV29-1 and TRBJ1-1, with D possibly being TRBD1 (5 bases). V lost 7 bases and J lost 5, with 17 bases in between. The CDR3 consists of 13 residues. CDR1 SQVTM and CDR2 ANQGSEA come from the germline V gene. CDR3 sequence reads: CSAGAREGTEAFF. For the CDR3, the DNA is TGCAGCGCCGGAGCTAGGGAGGGGACTGAAGCTTTCTTT.

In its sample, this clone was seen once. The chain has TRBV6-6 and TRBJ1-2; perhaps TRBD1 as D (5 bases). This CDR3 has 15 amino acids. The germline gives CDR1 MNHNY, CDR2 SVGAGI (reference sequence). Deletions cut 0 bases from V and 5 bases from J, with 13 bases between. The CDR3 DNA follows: TGTGCCAGCAGTTACTCGGGACTCCAAGGGTATGGCTACACCTTC. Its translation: CASSYSGLQGYGYTF.

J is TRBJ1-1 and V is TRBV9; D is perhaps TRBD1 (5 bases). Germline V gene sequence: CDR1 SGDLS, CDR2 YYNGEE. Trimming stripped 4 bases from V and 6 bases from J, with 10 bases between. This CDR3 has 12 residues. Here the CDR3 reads CASSRGEAEAFF. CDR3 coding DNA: TGTGCCAGCAGCCGAGGGGAGGCTGAAGCTTTCTTT.

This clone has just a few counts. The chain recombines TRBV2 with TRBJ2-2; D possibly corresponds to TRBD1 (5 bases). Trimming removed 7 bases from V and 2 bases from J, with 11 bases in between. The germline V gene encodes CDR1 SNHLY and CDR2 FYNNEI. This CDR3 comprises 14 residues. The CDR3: CASTFQGNTGELFF. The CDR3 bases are TGTGCCAGCACCTTCCAGGGCAACACCGGGGAGCTGTTTTTT.

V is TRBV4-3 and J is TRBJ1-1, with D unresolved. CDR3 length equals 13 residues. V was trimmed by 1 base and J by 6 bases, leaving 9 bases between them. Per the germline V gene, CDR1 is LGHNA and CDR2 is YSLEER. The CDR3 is CASSQAPMSEAFF. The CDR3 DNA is TGCGCCAGCAGCCAAGCTCCGATGTCTGAAGCTTTCTTT.

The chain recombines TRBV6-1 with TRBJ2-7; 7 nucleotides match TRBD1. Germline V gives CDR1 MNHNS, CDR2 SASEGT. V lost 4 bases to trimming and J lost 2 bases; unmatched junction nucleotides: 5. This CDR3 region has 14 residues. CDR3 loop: CASSVRTGPYEQYF. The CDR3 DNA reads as TGTGCCAGCAGTGTTAGGACAGGCCCCTACGAGCAGTACTTC.

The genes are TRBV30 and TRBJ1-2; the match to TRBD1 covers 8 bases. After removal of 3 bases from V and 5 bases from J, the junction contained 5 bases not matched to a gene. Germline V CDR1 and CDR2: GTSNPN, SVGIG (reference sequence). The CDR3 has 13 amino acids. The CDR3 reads CAWRQTGEYGYTF. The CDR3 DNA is TGTGCCTGGAGGCAGACAGGGGAATATGGCTACACCTTC.

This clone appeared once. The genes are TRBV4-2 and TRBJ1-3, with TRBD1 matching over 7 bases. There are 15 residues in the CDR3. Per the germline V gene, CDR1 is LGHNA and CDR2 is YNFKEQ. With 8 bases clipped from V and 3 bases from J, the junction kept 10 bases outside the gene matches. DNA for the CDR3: TGTGCCAGCCGTCCCGACAGGGAAGGTGGAAACACCATATATTTT. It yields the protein CASRPDREGGNTIYF.

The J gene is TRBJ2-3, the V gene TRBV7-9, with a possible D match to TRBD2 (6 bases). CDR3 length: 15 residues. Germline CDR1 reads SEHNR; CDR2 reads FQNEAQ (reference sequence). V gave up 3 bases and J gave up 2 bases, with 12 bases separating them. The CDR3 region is CASSFAGLPTDTQYF. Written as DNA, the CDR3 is TGTGCCAGCAGCTTCGCGGGACTCCCCACAGATACGCAGTATTTT.

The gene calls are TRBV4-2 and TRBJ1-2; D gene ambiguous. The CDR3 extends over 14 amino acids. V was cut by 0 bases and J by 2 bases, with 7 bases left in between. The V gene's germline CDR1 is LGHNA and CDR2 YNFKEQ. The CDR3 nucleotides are TGTGCCAGCAGCCAAGATACACAAAACTATGGCTACACCTTC. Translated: CASSQDTQNYGYTF.

For the CDR3, the DNA is TGTGCCAGCAGCTCCGGGCCCAGCACAGATACGCAGTATTTT. Its protein is CASSSGPSTDTQYF. V gene TRBV7-2 combines with J gene TRBJ2-3; D unclear. Germline assignment: CDR1 SGHTA and CDR2 FQGNSA. The CDR3 extends over 14 amino acids. Trimming took off 4 bases at V and 0 bases at J, with 8 bases between the two ends.

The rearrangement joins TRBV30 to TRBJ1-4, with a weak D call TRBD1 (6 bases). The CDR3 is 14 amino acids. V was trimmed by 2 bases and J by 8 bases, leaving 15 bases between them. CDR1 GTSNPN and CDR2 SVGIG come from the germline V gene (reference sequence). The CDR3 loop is CAWSIGGAGEKLFF. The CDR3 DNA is TGTGCCTGGAGTATTGGGGGCGCCGGGGAAAAACTGTTTTTT.

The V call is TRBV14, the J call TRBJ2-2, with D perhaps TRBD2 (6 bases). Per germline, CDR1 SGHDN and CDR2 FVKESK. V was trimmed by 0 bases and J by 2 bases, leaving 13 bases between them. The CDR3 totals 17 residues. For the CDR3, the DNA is TGTGCCAGCAGCCAAGATCGGATAGCGGTAAACACCGGGGAGCTGTTTTTT. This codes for CASSQDRIAVNTGELFF. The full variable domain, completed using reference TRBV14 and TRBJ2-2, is EAGVTQFPSHSVIEKGQTVTLRCDPISGHDNLYWYRRVMGKEIKFLLHFVKESKQDESGMPNNRFLAERTGGTYSTLKVQPAELEDSGVYFCASSQDRIAVNTGELFFGEGSRLTVL.

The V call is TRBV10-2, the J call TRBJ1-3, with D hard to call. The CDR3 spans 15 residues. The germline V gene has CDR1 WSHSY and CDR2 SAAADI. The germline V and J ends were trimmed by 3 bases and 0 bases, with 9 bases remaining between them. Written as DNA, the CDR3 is TGCGCCAGCAGTGACGGGCCCCGCTCTGGAAACACCATATATTTT. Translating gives CASSDGPRSGNTIYF.

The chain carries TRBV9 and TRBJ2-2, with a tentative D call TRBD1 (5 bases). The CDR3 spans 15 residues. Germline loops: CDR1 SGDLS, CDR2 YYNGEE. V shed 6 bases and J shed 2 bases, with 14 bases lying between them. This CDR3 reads CASTQIQDNTGELFF. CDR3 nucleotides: TGTGCCAGCACCCAAATACAGGACAACACCGGGGAGCTGTTTTTT. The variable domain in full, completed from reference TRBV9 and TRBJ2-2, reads DSGVTQTPKHLITATGQRVTLRCSPRSGDLSVYWYQQSLDQGLQFLIQYYNGEERAKGNILERFSAQQFPDLHSELNLSSLELGDSALYFCASTQIQDNTGELFFGEGSRLTVL.

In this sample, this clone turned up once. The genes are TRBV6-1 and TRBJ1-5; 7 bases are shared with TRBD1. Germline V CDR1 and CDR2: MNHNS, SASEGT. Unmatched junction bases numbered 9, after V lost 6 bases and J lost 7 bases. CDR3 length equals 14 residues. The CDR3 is CASRATGQEQPQHF. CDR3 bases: TGTGCCAGCAGGGCGACAGGGCAGGAGCAGCCCCAGCATTTT.

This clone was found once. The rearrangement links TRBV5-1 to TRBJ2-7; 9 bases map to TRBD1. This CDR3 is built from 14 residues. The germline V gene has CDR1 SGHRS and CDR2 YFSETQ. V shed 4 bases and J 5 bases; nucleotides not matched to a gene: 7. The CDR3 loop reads CASSPGQGGDEQYF. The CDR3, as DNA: TGCGCCAGCAGCCCGGGACAGGGAGGCGACGAGCAGTACTTC.

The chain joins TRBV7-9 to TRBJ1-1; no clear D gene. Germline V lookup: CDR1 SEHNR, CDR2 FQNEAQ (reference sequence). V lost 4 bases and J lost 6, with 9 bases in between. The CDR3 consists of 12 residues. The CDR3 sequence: CASSWNRPEAFF. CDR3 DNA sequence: TGTGCCAGCAGCTGGAACCGTCCTGAAGCTTTCTTT.